This TCR beta chain was recorded in a study of CD8+ T cells in alopecia areata listed by TCRdb under 2018. Regarding the complete study: The treated patients took part in an open-label pilot trial in which moderate-to-severe alopecia areata was treated with oral tofacitinib at 5 to 10 mg twice daily. Patients received tofacitinib for 6 to 18 months and were then followed off drug for 6 months to check for delayed response and recurrence. In treated patients, disease severity was measured using the SALT score, which gives the percentage of scalp surface area affected. High-throughput TCRbeta sequencing was used to examine T cell clonal expansion in alopecia areata in both the C3H/HeJ mouse model and human patients. Scalp tissue and sorted CD4+ and CD8+ peripheral blood T cells from patchy and totalis/universalis alopecia areata patients and from healthy controls were covered by human TCRbeta sequencing. Tofacitinib-treated patients had biopsies at baseline and at 4 and 24 weeks of treatment, with a later scalp biopsy in several patients. Scalp clonality was compared across normal scalp (n=4), patchy alopecia areata scalp (n=8), and alopecia totalis/universalis scalp (n=8). RNA was extracted with the PAXgene miRNA kit for fixed scalp, the miRNeasy kit for PBMCs, and the RNeasy kit for mouse skin. TCRbeta CDR3 regions were amplified by immunoSEQ multiplex PCR using 35 Vbeta forward and 13 Jbeta reverse primers.

The method behind the library was the immunoSEQ multiplex PCR assay. RNA was extracted from all samples and reverse transcribed into cDNA as template for TCR sequencing. SuperScript III was used to make first-strand cDNA, primed with a 2:1 mix of oligo-dT and random hexamers. A synthetic immune receptor repertoire was used to measure amplification bias, and any remaining bias was corrected computationally. The original pipeline was this. Raw reads were preprocessed for error removal, and CDR3 was defined according to IMGT conventions as running from the conserved cysteine to phenylalanine. Clonality was computed as 1 minus the Shannon entropy, with the entropy normalized by log2 of the number of productive unique TCRs. Scalp TCRbeta sequences were cross-referenced with sorted blood CD4 and CD8 repertoires so that the CD4 or CD8 identity of scalp clones could be inferred. This immuneACCESS table, as held by TCRdb, lists in-frame sequences with V and J called but not all clones. Of the missing ones, under half trace to an unresolved V gene in checked studies; the others have no known cause. That table furnishes V, J and clone size, whereas the DNA furnished D and trimming. The sample includes around 200,000 clones, with 50% to 75% observed a single time. Together, the top ten hold more than 3.5% of the sample.

Regarding this clone: The antigen this receptor binds is unknown. Within one base of it there is no much larger clone, and no base qualities were kept.

V drops 4 bases and J drops 1 base, leaving 11 bases in between. The germline V gene encodes CDR1 LGHNA and CDR2 YSLEER. The CDR3, from cysteine to phenylalanine, totals 15 residues. CDR3 DNA only is kept here, 45 bases in frame from base 1. The time point label corresponds to: more than 3 weeks on oral tofacitinib. The treatment or condition label of this sample denotes: oral pan-JAK inhibitor, 5-10 mg twice daily. Lesional scalp punch biopsies and peripheral blood were collected from alopecia areata patients. PBMCs were separated by density centrifugation and stained for CD3, CD4 and CD8, after which CD4+ and CD8+ T cells were sorted on a FACSAria. The paper's findings and limits, for the study overall: Compared with mice, TCR sequences shared between patients were less clear, possibly partly because of HLA diversity across the patient population. Resident alphabeta T cells in normal human skin are also sequenced, complicating scalp TCR repertoire analysis, unlike mouse skin dominated by gammadelta T cells. Higher clonality and more expanded CD8+ clones were observed in lesional scalp than in normal scalp, particularly in alopecia totalis/universalis, a finding suggestive of antigenic drive. The treated cohort was small, with a single nonresponder, so links between baseline CD8+ expansion and response need larger studies. Scalp clonality and the number of expanded CD8+ clones among the top 100 scalp clones were significantly decreased by tofacitinib. Many expanded lesional clones persisted in scalp and blood during tofacitinib treatment, which may partly explain relapse after stopping treatment.

The sequencing here drew on CD4+ T cells sorted from blood, taken at week 4, from a patient treated with tofacitinib. This TCR came from a human donor with alopecia areata. The chain links TRBV4-3 with TRBJ1-5; a tentative D match to TRBD1 spans 5 bases. The DNA sequence follows: TGCGCCAGCAGCCCGAATCGGGGGAGCAATCAGCCCCAGCATTTT. It translates to CASSPNRGSNQPQHF.